These T cell receptor beta chains were read from a single sample in a study of shared T cell receptors in the human thymus. Generated by immunoSEQ multiplex PCR, the TCRdb table keeps only in-frame clones and is missing some. The data contain 700,000 to 750,000 clones, 70% to 90% of them singletons. These data also formed part of another study, on human thymus T cells.

Sequencing was carried out using thymocytes. All receptors come from a girl less than two years old with a congenital heart defect. The conserved cysteine and the conserved F or W are not part of the CDR3 here.

J gene	V gene	CDR3 protein
TRBJ2-2	TRBV27	ASSPYPRGRISGELF
TRBJ1-2	TRBV27	ASSPRAGGFENYGYT
TRBJ2-7	TRBV5-4	ASSFREGEQY
TRBJ2-3	TRBV7-6	ASSLVAPTDTQY
TRBJ2-4	TRBV2	ASSEKAGDIQY
TRBJ2-3	TRBV5-8	ASSSLTDTQY
TRBJ2-1	TRBV14	ASSHYSSVPPNEQF
TRBJ2-7	TRBV6-5	ASSNLGTAYEQY
TRBJ1-6	TRBV6-5	ASSYSGQPNSPLH
TRBJ1-2	TRBV18	ASSGTHYYGYT
TRBJ1-2	TRBV28	ASSLSDRGRRLSGYT
TRBJ1-1	TRBV4-1	ASSQEIMANTEAF
TRBJ1-6	TRBV5-6	ASSARQGRNSPLH
TRBJ2-2	TRBV5-6	ASSIRGVTGELF